These 27 T cell receptor beta chains were all obtained from the same sample, sequenced in a study of blood T cell repertoires in COVID-19. Some clones are missing from TCRdb's copy, which holds only in-frame ones; the method was immunoSEQ multiplex PCR. The sample records 250,000 to 300,000 clones, approximately 91% being singletons. Sequencing used peripheral blood. These receptor sequences come from a woman between 25 and 40 years old with COVID-19, enrolled during active disease.

This chain uses TRBV4-1 with TRBJ2-3; D remains unclear. V gave up 2 bases and J gave up 1 base, with 13 bases separating them. Per the germline V gene, CDR1 is MGHRA and CDR2 is YSYEKL. The length of the CDR3 is 16 residues. In DNA, the CDR3 is TGCGCCAGCAGCCAATTTGGCGCCGCGGGCACAGATACGCAGTATTTT. Amino acids: CASSQFGAAGTDTQYF.

The rearrangement links TRBV6-2 or TRBV6-3 to TRBJ1-1, with D possibly matching TRBD1 (5 bases). Germline V CDR1 and CDR2: MNHEY, SVGEGT. V lost 4 bases, J lost 3 bases, and 12 bases lay in between. The CDR3 contains 14 residues. This CDR3 reads CASSLMGGDTEAFF. In DNA, the CDR3 is TGTGCCAGCAGTTTGATGGGGGGGGACACTGAAGCTTTCTTT.

The rearrangement uses TRBV5-4 and TRBJ1-2; 7 bases align to TRBD1. Trimming at V came to 0 bases and at J to 5 bases, leaving 7 bases not matched to a gene. Germline CDR1 reads SGHNT; CDR2 reads YYREEE (reference sequence). The CDR3 loop spans 15 amino acids. CDR3 coding DNA: TGTGCCAGCAGCTTGGGCAGGGGGAACCAATATGGCTACACCTTC. Translated: CASSLGRGNQYGYTF. Combining the CDR3 with reference TRBV5-4 and TRBJ1-2 gives the whole variable domain ETGVTQSPTHLIKTRGQQVTLRCSSQSGHNTVSWYQQALGQGPQFIFQYYREEENGRGNFPPRFSGLQFPNYSSELNVNALELDDSALYLCASSLGRGNQYGYTFGSGTRLTVV.

The chain combines TRBV5-4 with TRBJ1-5; 10 positions agree with TRBD1. This CDR3 has 15 amino acids. The ends lost 5 bases at V and 4 bases at J; junction bases unmatched: 6. Germline CDR1 reads SGHNT; CDR2 reads YYREEE (reference sequence). The CDR3 sequence: CASSTGTGDNQPQHF. CDR3 bases: TGTGCCAGCAGTACCGGGACAGGGGATAATCAGCCCCAGCATTTT.

This clone appeared once. V usage is TRBV5-5 and J usage is TRBJ2-7; the match to TRBD2 covers 12 bases. Germline CDR1 and CDR2: SGHKS and YYEKEE (reference sequence). CDR3 length equals 15 residues. With V trimmed by 3 bases and J by 5 bases, 6 bases remained unmatched. CDR3 DNA: TGTGCCAGCAGCTCCCAGGCTAGCGGGAGGGACGAGCAGTACTTC. Translating gives CASSSQASGRDEQYF. Based on the CDR3 plus reference TRBV5-5 and TRBJ2-7, the full variable domain is DAGVTQSPTHLIKTRGQQVTLRCSPISGHKSVSWYQQVLGQGPQFIFQYYEKEERGRGNFPDRFSARQFPNYSSELNVNALLLGDSALYLCASSSQASGRDEQYFGPGTRLTVT.

The V gene is TRBV2, the J gene TRBJ1-2, with TRBD1 matching 8 bases. CDR1 SNHLY and CDR2 FYNNEI come from the germline V gene. The ends lost 1 base at V and 3 bases at J; junction bases unmatched: 4. The CDR3 runs to 15 residues. The CDR3 DNA follows: TGTGCCAGCAGTGAAGTAGGGACAGGCTACTATGGCTACACCTTC. Amino acids: CASSEVGTGYYGYTF.

This clone was counted a single time. V usage is TRBV18 and J usage is TRBJ1-5; D possibly corresponds to TRBD1 (5 bases). The V end lost 5 bases, the J end lost 6 bases, and 11 bases lay between the germline ends. Germline loops: CDR1 KGHSH, CDR2 LQKENI. The CDR3 has 13 amino acids. CDR3 amino acids: CASSSDTLQPQHF. The CDR3 nucleotides read TGTGCCAGCTCATCGGACACGCTTCAGCCCCAGCATTTT.

The sample holds a few counts of this clone. This sequence joins TRBV27 and TRBJ2-1, with D possibly being TRBD2 (6 bases). CDR1 and CDR2 from the germline V gene are MNHEY and SMNVEV (reference sequence). The CDR3 extends over 15 amino acids. The ends were cut back, 1 base at V and 6 bases at J, with 13 bases in the middle. In nucleotides, the CDR3 is TGTGCCAGCAGTTTATACGGGGGAGGAGGCAATGAGCAGTTCTTC. Its translation: CASSLYGGGGNEQFF.

This clone appeared a single time. This same CDR3 is encoded by further DNA sequences in the sample. The rearrangement links TRBV5-1 to TRBJ2-1; 8 bases are a match to TRBD1. V was pared by 0 bases and J by 4 bases, with 3 bases of the junction left unmatched. Germline V CDR1 and CDR2: SGHRS, YFSETQ. The CDR3 has 15 residues. The CDR3 sequence: CASSLGTGSYNEQFF. As DNA, the CDR3 is TGCGCCAGCAGCTTGGGGACAGGGAGTTACAATGAGCAGTTCTTC.

This chain uses TRBV4-2 with TRBJ2-1, with 10 positions matching TRBD2. CDR1 and CDR2 from the germline V gene are LGHNA and YNFKEQ. There are 18 residues in the CDR3. V lost 4 bases to trimming and J lost 8 bases; unmatched junction nucleotides: 17. In nucleotides, the CDR3 is TGTGCCAGCAGCCTAAGCCCGTACTCTAGCGGGAGAACGGATGAGCAGTTCTTC. It encodes CASSLSPYSSGRTDEQFF.

This rearrangement joins TRBV19 to TRBJ2-1; 7 bases map to TRBD1. The CDR3 has 14 residues. Germline V gene data show CDR1 as LNHDA and CDR2 as SQIVND (reference sequence). With 6 bases clipped from V and 5 bases from J, the junction kept 7 bases outside the gene matches. The CDR3 region has the DNA TGTGCCAGTAGGGGGGAAGGGACAGACAATGAGCAGTTCTTC. Its translation: CASRGEGTDNEQFF.

V usage is TRBV4-1 and J usage is TRBJ1-5, with 9 bases aligning to TRBD1. Germline V gene sequence: CDR1 MGHRA, CDR2 YSYEKL. This CDR3 is built from 13 residues. V lost 8 bases to trimming and J lost 4 bases; unmatched junction nucleotides: 3. The CDR3 loop is CASGGQGNQPQHF. CDR3 DNA sequence: TGCGCCAGCGGGGGACAGGGTAATCAGCCCCAGCATTTT.

The rearrangement uses TRBV5-1 and TRBJ2-1; maybe TRBD2 (5 bases). CDR3 length equals 13 residues. Per germline, CDR1 SGHRS and CDR2 YFSETQ. Between the trimmed V and J ends, which lost 0 bases and 10 bases, there was a span of 11 bases. The CDR3 DNA reads as TGCGCCAGCAGCTTGGATCTAGAGGGCGAGCAGTTCTTC. This gives the protein CASSLDLEGEQFF.

V usage is TRBV28 and J usage is TRBJ1-1, with 7 nucleotides matching TRBD1. Losses at the gene ends were 2 bases for V and 1 base for J; bases not matched to a gene: 4. CDR1 is MDHEN, CDR2 SYDVKM, per germline. The CDR3 length is 15 residues. In DNA form, the CDR3 reads TGTGCCAGCAGTTTAGAGCAGGGGGAGAACACTGAAGCTTTCTTT. Translated, it gives CASSLEQGENTEAFF.

With respect to this clone: This same CDR3 is encoded by further DNA sequences in the sample. The chain couples TRBV6-5 to TRBJ2-7, with 11 bases matching TRBD2. Germline V CDR1 and CDR2: MNHEY, SVGAGI. V gave up 3 bases and J gave up 3 bases; unmatched junction bases: 4. This CDR3 spans 15 amino acids. The CDR3 DNA follows: TGTGCCAGCAGTTATGGGACTAGCGGTCTCTACGAGCAGTACTTC. This translates into CASSYGTSGLYEQYF.

The rearrangement joins TRBV19 to TRBJ2-1; TRBD2 matches 8 bases. Losses at the gene ends were 5 bases for V and 4 bases for J; bases not matched to a gene: 7. The CDR3 consists of 15 residues. Germline V gene sequence: CDR1 LNHDA, CDR2 SQIVND (reference sequence). The CDR3 DNA reads as TGTGCCAGTAGTTCCCGGGAGGGCTTTTACAATGAGCAGTTCTTC. Protein product: CASSSREGFYNEQFF.

J is TRBJ1-6 and V is TRBV6-1, with TRBD1 as a possible D gene (5 bases). V was pared by 5 bases and J by 9 bases, with 8 bases between. The germline V gene has CDR1 MNHNS and CDR2 SASEGT. The length of the CDR3 is 12 residues. This chain's CDR3 is CASSPGGSPLHF. CDR3 coding DNA: TGTGCCAGCAGTCCCGGGGGTTCACCCCTCCACTTT.

V is TRBV5-4 and J is TRBJ2-1, with TRBD1 identical over 12 bases. The CDR3 sequence is 15 residues long. Losses at the gene ends were 4 bases for V and 7 bases for J; bases not matched to a gene: 6. Per the germline V gene, CDR1 is SGHNT and CDR2 is YYREEE (reference sequence). The CDR3 nucleotides read TGTGCCAGCAGCACGGGACAGGGGGCCGAAAATGAGCAGTTCTTC. It yields the protein CASSTGQGAENEQFF.

The chain carries TRBV3-1 (or the pseudogene TRBV3-2) and TRBJ1-2; the D gene is possibly TRBD1 (6 bases). Per the germline V gene, CDR1 is LGHDT and CDR2 is YNNKEL (reference sequence). The CDR3 totals 16 residues. Between the trimmed V and J ends, which lost 1 base and 2 bases, there was a span of 14 bases. CDR3 residues: CASSQGSGVGNYGYTF. The CDR3, as DNA: TGTGCCAGCAGCCAAGGCTCAGGGGTGGGAAACTATGGCTACACCTTC.

The V call is TRBV27, the J call TRBJ2-7, with D tentatively TRBD2 (6 bases). The CDR3 sequence is 13 residues long. CDR1 and CDR2 from the germline V gene are MNHEY and SMNVEV (reference sequence). Between the trimmed V and J ends, which lost 6 bases and 6 bases, there was a span of 15 bases. As DNA, the CDR3 is TGTGCCAGCAGCCTGGGGGGTCTAGGCGAGCAGTACTTC. Its protein is CASSLGGLGEQYF.

The genes are TRBV7-6 and TRBJ2-1; D is possibly TRBD1 (6 bases). This CDR3 has 16 residues. Germline assignment: CDR1 SGHVS and CDR2 FNYEAQ. Trimming pared 1 base from V and 8 bases from J, leaving 18 bases between. The CDR3 here is CASSLGTGIGYDEQFF. The CDR3 DNA is TGTGCCAGCAGCTTAGGAACAGGGATTGGGTACGATGAGCAGTTCTTC.

The V and J genes are TRBV10-3 and TRBJ2-6; D not resolved. CDR1 is ENHRY and CDR2 is SYGVKD in the germline V gene. Trimming took 0 bases from V and 7 from J, leaving 13 bases between them. The CDR3 sequence is 16 residues long. CDR3 DNA sequence: TGTGCCATCAGTGAGTCGAGACTCCTACGTGCCAACGTCCTGACTTTC. It specifies CAISESRLLRANVLTF.

This chain joins TRBV18 and TRBJ2-1, with 15 bases that match TRBD2. Germline V lookup: CDR1 KGHSH, CDR2 LQKENI. Unmatched junction bases numbered 28, after V lost 6 bases and J lost 4 bases. This CDR3 is built from 24 residues. In DNA, the CDR3 is TGTGCCAGCTCCCTATCACCGGGACAGGCACTACCGGGACTAGCGGGAGGAATGTACAATGAGCAGTTCTTC. Protein: CASSLSPGQALPGLAGGMYNEQFF.

The rearrangement links TRBV3-1 (or the pseudogene TRBV3-2) to TRBJ2-2; D is ambiguous. In germline, CDR1 is LGHDT, CDR2 YNNKEL (reference sequence). This CDR3 has 13 residues. V was cut by 1 base and J by 6 bases, with 6 bases left in between. The CDR3 loop reads CASSQGVPGELFF. Written as DNA, the CDR3 is TGTGCCAGCAGCCAAGGAGTCCCCGGGGAGCTGTTTTTT.

This clone was seen only once. V is TRBV19 and J is TRBJ2-5, with 7 bases fitting TRBD1. In germline, CDR1 is LNHDA, CDR2 SQIVND (reference sequence). Trimming at V came to 4 bases and at J to 4 bases, leaving 3 bases not matched to a gene. The CDR3 totals 13 residues. The CDR3 region has the DNA TGTGCCAGTAGTACGACAGGGACAGAGACCCAGTACTTC. Amino acid sequence: CASSTTGTETQYF.

V is TRBV27 and J is TRBJ2-7; 10 bases align to TRBD1. The V gene's germline CDR1 is MNHEY and CDR2 SMNVEV (reference sequence). The CDR3 totals 15 residues. The J segment lost 0 bases and the V segment lost 4 bases, leaving 3 bases of the junction unmatched. The CDR3 DNA reads TGTGCCAGCAGTTACAGGACAGGGGGCTCCTACGAGCAGTACTTC. This gives the protein CASSYRTGGSYEQYF.

This clone was recorded once. The chain couples TRBV30 to TRBJ1-1; the D gene is possibly TRBD1 (6 bases). With 2 bases removed from V and 13 bases from J, the gap between germline ends came to 14 bases. Germline assignment: CDR1 GTSNPN and CDR2 SVGIG (reference sequence). The CDR3 has 11 residues. The CDR3 here is CAWSRSGDVFF. The DNA for the CDR3 is TGTGCCTGGAGTAGGTCAGGGGATGTTTTCTTT.